This T cell receptor beta chain is from a study of blood T cell repertoires in COVID-19. Study at large: Samples came from the United States, Italy and Spain, spanning acute and convalescent COVID-19. The analysed material was cDNA or gDNA that came from T cells, B-cell-depleted T cells, or PBMCs.

Authors' data handling: Estimation of nucleated cell counts relied on the amplification of reference gene primers. Sequenced by immunoSEQ multiplex PCR; TCRdb stores in-frame clones only, minus some. V, J and clone size are those of that table, while D and trimming were read from the DNA. This sample has roughly 69,000 clones, with 88% found just once. The ends were cut back, 5 bases at V and 1 base at J, with 8 bases in the middle. Germline V CDR1 and CDR2: GTSNPN, SVGIG (reference sequence). The CDR3 runs to 12 residues. The chain is built from TRBV30 and TRBJ1-1; no reliable D call. Sequencing was done on a sample of peripheral blood. The clonotype was recovered from a human donor in a cohort sampled during active COVID-19. The CDR3 DNA sequence: TGTGCCTGGCACAGAGCGAACACTGAAGCTTTCTTT. This gives the protein CAWHRANTEAFF. The full variable domain, rest sourced from reference TRBV30 and TRBJ1-1, is SQTIHQWPATLVQPVGSPLSLECTVEGTSNPNLYWYRQAAGRGLQLLFYSVGIGQISSEVPQNLSASRPQDRQFILSSKKLLLSDSGFYLCAWHRANTEAFFGQGTRLTVV.